The clone carrying this T cell receptor beta chain was detected many times. Its antigen is undetermined. This sample is drawn from a study of T cells in Graves' hyperthyroidism and ophthalmopathy. TCR beta CDR3 regions were amplified from RNA transcripts. Primed by the HTBI set, a first-round RT-PCR was run on the TCR CDR3. Each CDR3 protein is one row after TCRdb ran MiXCR on the multiplex PCR reads. Of 500,000 to 800,000 distinct CDR3 sequences listed, approximately 42% are singletons. CDR3 length: 13 residues. Between the trimmed V and J ends, which lost 5 bases and 5 bases, there was a span of 12 bases. Germline CDR1 and CDR2: SGHTA and FQGNSA. Findings and caveats of the study: Ophthalmopathy, which appeared later, was predicted by the model a median about 6 months before onset. Separating ophthalmopathy from stable hyperthyroidism was achieved by a 13 V-J model.

The chain employs TRBV7-2 and TRBJ2-5, with D uncertain. Material: peripheral blood or thyroid tissue (not recorded which). This TCR was sampled from an adult man with Graves' disease, either hyperthyroidism or ophthalmopathy (not recorded which). The CDR3 DNA sequence: TGTGCCAGCAGCCGTATGGTGTCTGAGACCCAGTACTTC. It is translated as CASSRMVSETQYF.